These 9 T cell receptor beta chains share one sample of origin, sequenced in a study of blood T cells in healthy people across ages (dated by TCRdb to between 2014 and 2016). Library preparation used 5' RACE. The sample was run on an Illumina HiSeq 2500. A second PCR of about 6 to 11 cycles was performed with a sample-barcoded 5' primer and a J-beta primer mix. TCRdb reprocessed the public reads (quality trimming at Q25 with fastp, clone calling with MiXCR) and kept in-frame beta chains. Every entry covers one CDR3 protein and lists the most common genes and DNA from its rows. Counted in this sample were approximately 760,000 distinct CDR3 sequences; approximately 25% of them appeared once. 9.4% of the sample belongs to the ten largest clones. The data also belong to a second study, concerning T cells of mothers and their children.

Source material: blood. The source of these receptors is a boy younger than 18 in good health.

The chain combines TRBV7-9 with TRBJ2-5, with TRBD2 identical over 12 bases. The closer fit of TRBJ2-1 to the DNA end suggests the J call may be wrong. Germline loops: CDR1 SEHNR, CDR2 FQNEAQ (reference sequence). The CDR3 consists of 16 residues. CDR3 bases: TGTGCCAGCAGCTTAGTCCTAGCGGGAGGGCCTAATGAGCAGTTCTTC. It translates to CASSLVLAGGPNEQFF.

With respect to this clonotype: A junction end diverges from the germline sequence, so it may reflect a read error. J is TRBJ2-2 and V is TRBV7-9; a weak D match, TRBD2 (5 bases). Germline lookup yields CDR1 SEHNR and CDR2 FQNEAQ (reference sequence). The CDR3 totals 14 residues. CDR3 nucleotides: TGTGCCAGCACCGGAACGGAGAACACCGGGGAGCCGTTTTTT. As protein: CASTGTENTGEPFF.

This clonotype was picked up a small number of times. This chain joins TRBV28 and TRBJ2-3, with TRBD2 matching over 8 bases. Looked up from germline, CDR1 is MDHEN and CDR2 is SYDVKM. The CDR3 spans 15 residues. Unmatched junction bases numbered 7, after V lost 2 bases and J lost 6 bases. The CDR3: CASSLNGGRSDTQYF. The CDR3 region has the DNA TGTGCCAGCAGTTTAAACGGCGGGAGGAGTGATACGCAGTATTTT.

This clonotype has just a few counts. The chain combines TRBV15 with TRBJ2-4; D unresolved. The CDR3 runs 16 residues. V was clipped by 3 bases and J by 0 bases, with 12 bases between them. CDR1 is LNHNV and CDR2 is YYDKDF in the germline V gene (reference sequence). In nucleotides, the CDR3 is TGTGCCACCAGCAGTCTCCTGCTCGAAGCCAAAAACATTCAGTACTTC. This translates into CATSSLLLEAKNIQYF.

This clonotype came up a few times. A junction end diverges from the germline sequence, so it may reflect a read error. V usage is TRBV20-1 and J usage is TRBJ2-4, with D perhaps TRBD1 (6 bases). The CDR3 covers 11 residues. CDR1 DFQATT and CDR2 SNEGSKA come from the germline V gene (reference sequence). The CDR3 nucleotides read TGCAGTGCGCCGATTCAGGGGATTCGGTACTTC. Its protein is CSAPIQGIRYF.

Details on this clonotype: The junction shows a germline mismatch at one end, possibly a read error. The genes are TRBV7-7 and TRBJ2-7; D perhaps matches TRBD2 (5 bases). The CDR3 extends over 18 amino acids. Germline V gene sequence: CDR1 SSHAT, CDR2 FNYEAQ (reference sequence). The CDR3 spells CASSLALVPGPSSYEQYF. For the CDR3, the DNA is TGTGCTAGCAGCTTAGCGCTCGTCCCAGGCCCATCTTCCTACGAGCAGTACTTC.

This clonotype was detected only a few times. V usage is TRBV20-1 and J usage is TRBJ2-1, with TRBD2 matching 8 bases. CDR1 DFQATT and CDR2 SNEGSKA come from the germline V gene (reference sequence). The CDR3 covers 13 residues. V was clipped by 5 bases and J by 9 bases; unmatched bases: 9. CDR3 region: CSAQTGTRSEQFF. The CDR3, as DNA: TGCAGTGCTCAAACCGGGACTAGAAGTGAGCAGTTCTTC.

This clonotype was seen more than once but under ten times. This chain joins TRBV4-3 and TRBJ1-2; TRBD1 matches 8 bases. This CDR3 region has 14 residues. V lost 2 bases and J lost 7; bases outside the gene matches: 6. Per the germline V gene, CDR1 is LGHNA and CDR2 is YSLEER. The CDR3 DNA reads as TGCGCCAGCAGCCAACTAGAGGACAGGGCTGGCTACACCTTC. This gives the protein CASSQLEDRAGYTF.

The chain recombines TRBV3-1 with TRBJ2-2; 7 positions agree with TRBD2. Germline V lookup: CDR1 LGHDT, CDR2 YNNKEL (reference sequence). V shed 4 bases and J 7 bases; nucleotides not matched to a gene: 9. CDR3 length: 15 residues. The CDR3 DNA sequence: TGTGCCAGCAGCCCAGCCGGGGGGATGAGCGGGGAGCTGTTTTTT. This sequence encodes CASSPAGGMSGELFF.